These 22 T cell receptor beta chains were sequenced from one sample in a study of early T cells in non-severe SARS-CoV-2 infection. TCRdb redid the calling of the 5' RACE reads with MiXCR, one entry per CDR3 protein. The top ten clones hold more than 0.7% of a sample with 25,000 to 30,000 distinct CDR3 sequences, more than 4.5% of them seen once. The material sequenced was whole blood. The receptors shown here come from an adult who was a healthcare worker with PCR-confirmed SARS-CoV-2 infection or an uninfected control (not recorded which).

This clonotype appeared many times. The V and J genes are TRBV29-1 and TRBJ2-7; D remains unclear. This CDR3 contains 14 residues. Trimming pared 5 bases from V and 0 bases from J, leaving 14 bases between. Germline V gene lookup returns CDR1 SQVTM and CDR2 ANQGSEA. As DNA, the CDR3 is TGCAGCGTTATAAGAGGCAGTAACTCCTACGAGCAGTACTTC. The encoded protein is CSVIRGSNSYEQYF.

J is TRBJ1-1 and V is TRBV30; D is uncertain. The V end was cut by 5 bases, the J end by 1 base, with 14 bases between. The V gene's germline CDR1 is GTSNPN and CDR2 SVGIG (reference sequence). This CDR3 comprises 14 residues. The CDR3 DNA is TGTGCCTGGGCTTTCGCGGGAAGGAACACTGAAGCTTTCTTT. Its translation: CAWAFAGRNTEAFF.

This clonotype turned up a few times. The CDR3 nucleotides are TGTGCCAGCAGTTACGGGACAGGGGCCACGAACACTGAAGCTTTCTTT. Translation: CASSYGTGATNTEAFF. The chain has TRBV6-6 and TRBJ1-1; TRBD1 agrees at 10 bases. V was pared by 2 bases and J by 1 base, with 4 bases of the junction left unmatched. Germline V gene sequence: CDR1 MNHNY, CDR2 SVGAGI (reference sequence). The CDR3 totals 16 residues.

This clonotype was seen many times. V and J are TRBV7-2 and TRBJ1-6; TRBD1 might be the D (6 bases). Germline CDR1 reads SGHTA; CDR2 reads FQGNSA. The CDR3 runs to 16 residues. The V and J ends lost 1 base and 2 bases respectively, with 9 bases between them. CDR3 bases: TGTGCCAGCAGCTTAGTTGGGGGGCCCTATAATTCACCCCTCCACTTT. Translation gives CASSLVGGPYNSPLHF.

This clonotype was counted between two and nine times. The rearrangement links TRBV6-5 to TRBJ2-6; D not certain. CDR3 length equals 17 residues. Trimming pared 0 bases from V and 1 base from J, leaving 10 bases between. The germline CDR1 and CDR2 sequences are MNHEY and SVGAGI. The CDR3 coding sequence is TGTGCCAGCAGTTACTCGCGGTCCGGATCTGGGGCCAACGTCCTGACTTTC. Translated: CASSYSRSGSGANVLTF.

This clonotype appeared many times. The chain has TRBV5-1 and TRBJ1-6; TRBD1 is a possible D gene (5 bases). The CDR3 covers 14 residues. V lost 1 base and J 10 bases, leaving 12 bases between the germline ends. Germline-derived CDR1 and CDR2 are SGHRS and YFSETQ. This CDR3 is CASSLMPGESPLHF. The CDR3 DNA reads TGCGCCAGCAGCTTGATGCCGGGGGAATCACCCCTCCACTTT. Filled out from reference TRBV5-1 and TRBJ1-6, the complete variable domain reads KAGVTQTPRYLIKTRGQQVTLSCSPISGHRSVSWYQQTPGQGLQFLFEYFSETQRNKGNFPGRFSGRQFSNSRSEMNVSTLELGDSALYLCASSLMPGESPLHFGNGTRLTVT.

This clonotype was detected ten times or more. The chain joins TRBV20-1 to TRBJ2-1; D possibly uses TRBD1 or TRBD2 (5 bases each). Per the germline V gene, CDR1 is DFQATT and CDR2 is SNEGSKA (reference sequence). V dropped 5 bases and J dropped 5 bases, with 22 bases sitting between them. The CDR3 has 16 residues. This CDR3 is CSAHRAGRDPNNEQFF. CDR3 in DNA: TGCAGTGCTCACCGAGCAGGTAGGGACCCGAACAATGAGCAGTTCTTC.

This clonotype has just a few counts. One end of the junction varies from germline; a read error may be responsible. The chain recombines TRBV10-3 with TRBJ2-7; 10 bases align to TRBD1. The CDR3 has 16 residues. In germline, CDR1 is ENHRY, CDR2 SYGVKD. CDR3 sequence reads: CVISSLSGQGFYEQYF. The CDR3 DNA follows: TGTGTCATCAGTTCCCTTTCGGGACAGGGGTTCTACGAGCAGTACTTC.

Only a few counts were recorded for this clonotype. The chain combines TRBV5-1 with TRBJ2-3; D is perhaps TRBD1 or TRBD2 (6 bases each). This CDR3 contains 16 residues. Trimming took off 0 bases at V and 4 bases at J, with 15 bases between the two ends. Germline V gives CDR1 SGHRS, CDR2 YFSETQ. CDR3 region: CASSLALRGAADTQYF. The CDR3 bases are TGCGCCAGCAGCTTGGCCTTGAGGGGGGCGGCAGATACGCAGTATTTT.

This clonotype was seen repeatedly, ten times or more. Here the CDR3 reads CASRFDRGDQPQHF. DNA of the CDR3: TGTGCAAGTCGCTTCGACAGGGGCGATCAGCCCCAGCATTTT. The chain joins TRBV12-2 to TRBJ1-5; the table's TRBD1 call for D was not verified on the DNA. TRBV12-2 counts as a pseudogene. The CDR3 is made up of 14 amino acids.

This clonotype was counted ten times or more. CDR3 nucleotides: TGTGCCAGCAGCCAAGATCGAGACGGGCGGGAGCAGTACTTC. It encodes CASSQDRDGREQYF. The chain joins TRBV4-2 to TRBJ2-7; D remains ambiguous. V lost 0 bases to trimming and J lost 7 bases, with 13 bases between them. The CDR3 is made up of 14 amino acids. Germline values: CDR1 LGHNA, CDR2 YNFKEQ.

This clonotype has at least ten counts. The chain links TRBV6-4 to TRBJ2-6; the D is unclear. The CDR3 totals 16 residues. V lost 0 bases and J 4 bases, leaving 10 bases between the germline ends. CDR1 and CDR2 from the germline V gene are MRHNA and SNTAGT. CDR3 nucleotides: TGTGCCAGCAGTGACTCCTCTGCAGGAGGGGCCAACGTCCTGACTTTC. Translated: CASSDSSAGGANVLTF.

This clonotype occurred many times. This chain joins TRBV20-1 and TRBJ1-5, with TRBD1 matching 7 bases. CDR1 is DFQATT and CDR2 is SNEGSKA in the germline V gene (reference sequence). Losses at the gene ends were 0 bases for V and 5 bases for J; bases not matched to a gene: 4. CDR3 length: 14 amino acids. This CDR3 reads CSAREKGGYQPQHF. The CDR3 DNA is TGCAGTGCTAGAGAGAAAGGGGGCTATCAGCCCCAGCATTTT.

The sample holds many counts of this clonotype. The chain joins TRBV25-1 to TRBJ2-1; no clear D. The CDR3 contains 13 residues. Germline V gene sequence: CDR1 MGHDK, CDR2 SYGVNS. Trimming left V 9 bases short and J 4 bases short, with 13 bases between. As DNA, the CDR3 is TGTGCCAGTCGCTTACCCATATACAATGAGCAGTTCTTC. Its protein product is CASRLPIYNEQFF.

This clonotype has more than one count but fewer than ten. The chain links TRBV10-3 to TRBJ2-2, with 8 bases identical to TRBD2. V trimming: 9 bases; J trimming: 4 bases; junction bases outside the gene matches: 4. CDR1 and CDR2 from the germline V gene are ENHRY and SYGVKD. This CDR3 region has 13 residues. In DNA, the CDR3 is TGTGCCATTCAGCGGGAGCCCACCGGGGAGCTGTTTTTT. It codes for CAIQREPTGELFF.

The CDR3 sequence is CASTGGTTNEKLFF. CDR3 bases: TGTGCCAGCACCGGGGGGACAACTAATGAAAAACTGTTTTTT. This rearrangement joins TRBV12-3 or TRBV12-4 to TRBJ1-4; maybe TRBD1 (5 bases). Trimming took 7 bases from V and 0 from J, leaving 9 bases between them. This CDR3 has 14 residues.

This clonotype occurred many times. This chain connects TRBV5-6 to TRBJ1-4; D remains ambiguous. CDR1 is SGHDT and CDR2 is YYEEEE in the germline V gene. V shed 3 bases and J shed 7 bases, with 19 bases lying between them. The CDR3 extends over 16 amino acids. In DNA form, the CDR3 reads TGTGCCAGCAGCTCATGGATGTTACGGCTTGGTGAAAAACTGTTTTTT. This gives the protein CASSSWMLRLGEKLFF. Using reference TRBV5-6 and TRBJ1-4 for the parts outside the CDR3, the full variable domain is DAGVTQSPTHLIKTRGQQVTLRCSPKSGHDTVSWYQQALGQGPQFIFQYYEEEERQRGNFPDRFSGHQFPNYSSELNVNALLLGDSALYLCASSSWMLRLGEKLFFGSGTQLSVL.

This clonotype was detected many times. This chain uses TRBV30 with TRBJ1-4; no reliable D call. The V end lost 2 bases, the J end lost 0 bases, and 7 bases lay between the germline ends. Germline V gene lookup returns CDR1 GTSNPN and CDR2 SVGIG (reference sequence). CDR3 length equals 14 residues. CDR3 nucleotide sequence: TGTGCCTGGAGTTTGTTATCAACTAATGAAAAACTGTTTTTT. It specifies CAWSLLSTNEKLFF.

The CDR3 bases are TGCGCCAGCAGCCACCGGGACAACTCCTACGAGCAGTACTTC. It specifies CASSHRDNSYEQYF. The chain joins TRBV5-1 to TRBJ2-7, with D maybe TRBD1 (6 bases). CDR1 and CDR2 (germline): SGHRS, YFSETQ. With 4 bases removed from V and 0 bases from J, the gap between germline ends came to 11 bases. The CDR3 sequence is 14 residues long.

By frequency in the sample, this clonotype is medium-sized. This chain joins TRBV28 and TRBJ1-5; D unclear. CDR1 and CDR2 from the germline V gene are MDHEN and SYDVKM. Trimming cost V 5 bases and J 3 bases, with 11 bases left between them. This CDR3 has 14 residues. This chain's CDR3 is CASSKAGNNQPQHF. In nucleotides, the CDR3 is TGTGCCAGCAGTAAGGCGGGGAACAATCAGCCCCAGCATTTT. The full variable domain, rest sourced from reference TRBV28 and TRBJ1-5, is DVKVTQSSRYLVKRTGEKVFLECVQDMDHENMFWYRQDPGLGLRLIYFSYDVKMKEKGDIPEGYSVSREKKERFSLILESASTNQTSMYLCASSKAGNNQPQHFGDGTRLSIL.

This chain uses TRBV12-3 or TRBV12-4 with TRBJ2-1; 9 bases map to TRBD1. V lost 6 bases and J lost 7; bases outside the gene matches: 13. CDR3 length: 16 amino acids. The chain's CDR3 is CASRRGRRQGGNEQFF. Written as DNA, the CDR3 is TGTGCCAGCAGAAGAGGTCGGAGACAGGGGGGGAATGAGCAGTTCTTC.

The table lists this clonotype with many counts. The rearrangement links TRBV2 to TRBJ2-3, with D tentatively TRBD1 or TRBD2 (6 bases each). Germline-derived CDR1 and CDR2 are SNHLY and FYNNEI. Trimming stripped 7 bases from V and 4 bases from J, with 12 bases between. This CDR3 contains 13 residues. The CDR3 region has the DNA TGTGCCAGCAAGGAGGGGGGATCAGATACGCAGTATTTT. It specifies CASKEGGSDTQYF.